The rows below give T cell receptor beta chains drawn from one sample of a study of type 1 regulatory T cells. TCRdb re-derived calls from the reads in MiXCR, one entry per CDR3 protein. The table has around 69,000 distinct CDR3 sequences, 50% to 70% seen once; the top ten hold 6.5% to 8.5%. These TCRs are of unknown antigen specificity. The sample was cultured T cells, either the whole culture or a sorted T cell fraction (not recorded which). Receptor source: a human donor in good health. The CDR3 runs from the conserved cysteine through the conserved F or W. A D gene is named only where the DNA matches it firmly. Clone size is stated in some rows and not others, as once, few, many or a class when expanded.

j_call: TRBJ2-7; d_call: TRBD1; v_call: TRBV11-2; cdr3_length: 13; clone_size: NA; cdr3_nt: TGTGCCAGCAGCGCGCAACAGGGGTCCGAGCAGTACTTC; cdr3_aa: CASSAQQGSEQYF
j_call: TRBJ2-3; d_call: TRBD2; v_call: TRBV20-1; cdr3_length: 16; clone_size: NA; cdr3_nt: TGCAGTGCTAGAGATCGGGCTAGCGGCAACACAGATACGCAGTATTTT; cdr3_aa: CSARDRASGNTDTQYF
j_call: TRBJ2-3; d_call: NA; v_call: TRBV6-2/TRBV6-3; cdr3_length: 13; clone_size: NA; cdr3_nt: TGTGCCAGCAGCAACGCTATCACAGATACGCAGTATTTT; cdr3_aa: CASSNAITDTQYF
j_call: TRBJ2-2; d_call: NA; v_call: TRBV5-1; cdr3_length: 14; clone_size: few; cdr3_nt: TGCGCCAGCAGCCGGGATACCAACACCGGGGAGCTGTTTTTT; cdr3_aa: CASSRDTNTGELFF
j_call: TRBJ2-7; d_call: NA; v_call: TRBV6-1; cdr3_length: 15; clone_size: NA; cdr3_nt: TGTGCCAGCAGTGATCCCGGACGGACCAATAACGAGCAGTACTTC; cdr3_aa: CASSDPGRTNNEQYF
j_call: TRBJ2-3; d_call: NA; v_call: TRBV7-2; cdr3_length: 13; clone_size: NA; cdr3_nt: TGTGCCAGCAGCTTAGGGGAGGCAGATACGCAGTATTTT; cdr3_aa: CASSLGEADTQYF
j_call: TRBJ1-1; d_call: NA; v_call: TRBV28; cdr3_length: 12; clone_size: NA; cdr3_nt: TGTGCCAGCAGAGTCGGAGACACTGAAGCTTTCTTT; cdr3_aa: CASRVGDTEAFF
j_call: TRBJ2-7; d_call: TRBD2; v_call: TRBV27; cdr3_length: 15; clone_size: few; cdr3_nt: TGTGCCAGCAGTTTACTAGCGGGAGGGCCGGGCGAGCAGTACTTC; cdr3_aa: CASSLLAGGPGEQYF
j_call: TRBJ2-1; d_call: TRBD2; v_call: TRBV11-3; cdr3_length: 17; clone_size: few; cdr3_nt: TGTGCCAGCAGCTTAGAGTTCGACGGGAGGGCCTTCAATGAGCAGTTCTTC; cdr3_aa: CASSLEFDGRAFNEQFF
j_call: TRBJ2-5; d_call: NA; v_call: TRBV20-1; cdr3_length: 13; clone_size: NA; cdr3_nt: TGCAGTGCTAGAGAGGACCGCGGGGAGACCCAGTACTTC; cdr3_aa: CSAREDRGETQYF
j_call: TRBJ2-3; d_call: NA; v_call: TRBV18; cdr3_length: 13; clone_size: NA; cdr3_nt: TGTGCCAGCTCACCACCCGGTCCAGATACGCAGTATTTT; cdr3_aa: CASSPPGPDTQYF
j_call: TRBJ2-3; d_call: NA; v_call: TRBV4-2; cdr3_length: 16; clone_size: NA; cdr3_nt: TGTGCCAGCAGCCACACTAAGGGAAGCAGCACAGATACGCAGTATTTT; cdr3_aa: CASSHTKGSSTDTQYF